This T cell receptor (beta chain) derives from a study of T-cell memory formation after mild COVID-19 (TCRdb year 2021). With respect to the entire study: Most TCR sequence clusters were specific to one of the two donors. The cohort was made up of two young adult volunteers, one female and one male, who were previously healthy. In a couple of donors, T-cell clones that expanded and contracted after mild COVID-19 were tracked by sequencing TCRalpha and TCRbeta repertoires over time.

TCRdb shows the sequencer as Illumina NovaSeq 6000. cDNA libraries for TCRalpha and TCRbeta were prepared by 5'RACE using constant-segment primers, with sample barcodes and unique molecular identifiers added. RNA was extracted from every sample with Trizol reagent. Library amplification was performed in two PCR steps, and a second sample barcode and Illumina TruSeq adapters were introduced in the second step. Libraries were sequenced on an Illumina NovaSeq with 2 x 150 bp paired-end reads. On the study's bioinformatics: Demultiplexing of reads and collapsing into UMI-guided consensus sequences were performed with migec v1.2.7. Using mixcr v2.1.11, UMI consensuses were aligned to TRA and TRB V and J templates and then assembled into clonotypes. Expanded or contracted clonotypes were those called significant by both edgeR and NoisET, with noise models trained on biological replicates. edgeR calls used a false discovery rate-adjusted p below 0.01 and a log2 fold-change threshold of 1. As an exploratory analysis of dynamics, PCA with hierarchical clustering was applied to max-normalized trajectories of the 1000 most abundant clonotypes. Each responding clone was given a CD4 or CD8 phenotype based on the CD4+ and CD8+ repertoires, which had been sequenced separately. TCRdb passed the public sequencing reads through fastp at Q25 and MiXCR, retaining productive beta sequences. Identical CDR3 proteins give one entry, which carries the most common genes and DNA. The V and J calls shown here were made by TCRdb, not taken from the authors' results. The table for this sample lists roughly 110,000 distinct CDR3 sequences; 15% to 20% of them were counted only once. Roughly 27% of the sample is held by the ten biggest clonotypes.

The germline V gene supplies CDR1 MGHDK and CDR2 SYGVNS. V is shortened by 1 base, J by 5 bases, and the region joining them spans 8 bases. The CDR3 goes from the cysteine to the phenylalanine over 14 residues. The read is trimmed to its CDR3 DNA, 42 bases read in frame from base 1. Ficoll-Paque density gradient centrifugation was the method used to isolate PBMCs. The paper as a whole reports these results and caveats: Some responding clones were detected in pre-infection memory, which suggested that pre-existing cross-reactive memory T cells had joined the SARS-CoV-2 response. The study covered only a couple of mild cases, and larger cohorts including severe cases with pre-infection samples were considered necessary. The second-wave clones that peaked on day 37 were not confirmed to be SARS-CoV-2 specific. Contracting CD4+ clones were located mainly in the CM and EM memory subsets, whereas CD8+ clones were found to be enriched in EMRA. Clones contracting from day 15 to 85 had balanced CD4/CD8 phenotypes, while a second wave expanding from day 15 to 37 was biased towards CD4+.

Remarks on this clonotype: Its specific antigen is unknown. Per-base qualities were not stored, and no clone one base away is much larger.

The sequenced material came from PBMCs or a T cell subset sorted from them (not recorded which). Here the chain combines TRBV25-1 and TRBJ2-2; the D gene is not confidently resolved. This TCR derives from an adult woman who had mild COVID-19 (a few samples of this study predate the infection). The sample titles of this study are shuffled in the database, so cell type and time point are left out; the donor was told from shared clones. The nucleotide sequence is TGTGCCAGCAGTGAATTTCTTGATACCGGGGAGCTGTTTTTT. Translated, this is CASSEFLDTGELFF.